This T cell receptor (beta chain) came from a study of long-term antiretroviral therapy in people with HIV. The overall study: The oldest samples precede the 2015 immediate-ART recommendation by about a decade.

CDR1 and CDR2 (germline): SGHVS, FNYEAQ. V dropped 7 bases and J dropped 1 base, with 14 bases sitting between them. The CDR3 has 14 amino acids. Details on this clone: Its antigen remains unknown.

Overall study results and limits: CDR3 length ranges were narrower in HIV repertoires than in controls. Unavailable data included ART adherence, viral resistance and therapy changes (switches in treatment). Diversity measured after ART increased yet remained under transplant donor controls.

Investigators performed immunoSEQ version v3.0 at survey level. Produced via immunoSEQ multiplex PCR; TCRdb's table is partial and in-frame only. This sample carries under 45,000 clones, approximately 94% of them seen once, and the ten largest clones take roughly 2.1%. This clonotype was obtained from a man younger than 45 with HIV. The source material was unsorted PBMCs, sampled approximately 9.5 years after starting antiretroviral therapy. This rearrangement joins TRBV7-6 to TRBJ2-7; D gene ambiguous. Written as DNA, the CDR3 is TGTGCCAGCACTCTATCCGCCGGGTCCTACGAGCAGTACTTC. This encodes CASTLSAGSYEQYF. The variable domain in full, completed from reference TRBV7-6 and TRBJ2-7, reads GAGVSQSPRYKVTKRGQDVALRCDPISGHVSLYWYRQALGQGPEFLTYFNYEAQQDKSGLPNDRFSAERPEGSISTLTIQRTEQRDSAMYRCASTLSAGSYEQYFGPGTRLTVT.